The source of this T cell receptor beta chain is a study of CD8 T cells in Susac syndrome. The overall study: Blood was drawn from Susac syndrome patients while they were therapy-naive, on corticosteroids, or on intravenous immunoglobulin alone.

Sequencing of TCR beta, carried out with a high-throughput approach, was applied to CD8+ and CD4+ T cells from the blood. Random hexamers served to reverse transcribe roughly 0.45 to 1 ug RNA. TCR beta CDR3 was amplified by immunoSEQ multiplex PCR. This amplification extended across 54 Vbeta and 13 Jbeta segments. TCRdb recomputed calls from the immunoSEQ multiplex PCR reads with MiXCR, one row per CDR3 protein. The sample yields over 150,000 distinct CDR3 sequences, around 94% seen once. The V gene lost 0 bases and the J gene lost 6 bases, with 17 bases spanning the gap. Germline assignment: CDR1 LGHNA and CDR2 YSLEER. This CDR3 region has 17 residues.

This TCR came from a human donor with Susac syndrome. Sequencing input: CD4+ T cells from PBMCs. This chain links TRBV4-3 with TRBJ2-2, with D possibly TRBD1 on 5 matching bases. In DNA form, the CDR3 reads TGCGCCAGCAGCCAAGATGTGTGGCAGGGATTTGCCGGGGAGCTGTTTTTT. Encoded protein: CASSQDVWQGFAGELFF.